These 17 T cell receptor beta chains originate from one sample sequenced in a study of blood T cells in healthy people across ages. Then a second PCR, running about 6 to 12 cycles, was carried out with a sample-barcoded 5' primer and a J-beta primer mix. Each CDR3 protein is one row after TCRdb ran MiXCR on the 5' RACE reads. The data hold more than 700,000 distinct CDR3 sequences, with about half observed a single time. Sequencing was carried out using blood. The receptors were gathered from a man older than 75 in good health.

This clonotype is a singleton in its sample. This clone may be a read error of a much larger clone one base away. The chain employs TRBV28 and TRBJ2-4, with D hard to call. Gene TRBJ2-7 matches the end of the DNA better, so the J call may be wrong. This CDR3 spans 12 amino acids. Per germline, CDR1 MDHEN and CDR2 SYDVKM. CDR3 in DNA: TGTGTCAGCAGTTTTTCCTTATACGAGCAGTACTTC. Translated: CVSSFSLYEQYF.

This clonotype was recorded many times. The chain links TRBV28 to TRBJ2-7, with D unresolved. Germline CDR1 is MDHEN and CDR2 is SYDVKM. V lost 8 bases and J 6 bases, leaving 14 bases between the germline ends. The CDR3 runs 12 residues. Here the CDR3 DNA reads TGTGCCAGCGGGAAGTATTCGGGCGAGCAGTACTTC. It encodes CASGKYSGEQYF.

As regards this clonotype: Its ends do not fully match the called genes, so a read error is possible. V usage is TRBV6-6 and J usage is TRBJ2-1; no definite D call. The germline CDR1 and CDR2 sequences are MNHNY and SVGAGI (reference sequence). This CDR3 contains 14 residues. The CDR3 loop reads CASSYSARTDEQFF. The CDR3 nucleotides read TGTGCCAGTAGTTACTCGGCAAGGACCGATGAGCAGTTCTTC.

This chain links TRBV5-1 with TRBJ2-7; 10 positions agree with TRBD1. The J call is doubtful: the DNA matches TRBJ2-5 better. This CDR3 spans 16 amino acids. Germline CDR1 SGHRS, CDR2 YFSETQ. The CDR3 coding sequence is TGCGCCAGCAGCCCAAAAGGGACAGGGGAGGTCGAGACCCAGTACTTC. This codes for CASSPKGTGEVETQYF.

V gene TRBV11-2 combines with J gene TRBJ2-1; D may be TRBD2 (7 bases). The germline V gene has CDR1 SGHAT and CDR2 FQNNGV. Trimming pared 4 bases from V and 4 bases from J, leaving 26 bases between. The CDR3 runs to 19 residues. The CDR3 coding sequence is TGTGCCAGCAGCTCAACACAGGGTCCCGCGGGCGGGAGTTACAATGAGCAGTTCTTC. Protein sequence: CASSSTQGPAGGSYNEQFF. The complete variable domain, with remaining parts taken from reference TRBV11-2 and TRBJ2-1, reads EAGVAQSPRYKIIEKRQSVAFWCNPISGHATLYWYQQILGQGPKLLIQFQNNGVVDDSQLPKDRFSAERLKGVDSTLKIQPAKLEDSAVYLCASSSTQGPAGGSYNEQFFGPGTRLTVL.

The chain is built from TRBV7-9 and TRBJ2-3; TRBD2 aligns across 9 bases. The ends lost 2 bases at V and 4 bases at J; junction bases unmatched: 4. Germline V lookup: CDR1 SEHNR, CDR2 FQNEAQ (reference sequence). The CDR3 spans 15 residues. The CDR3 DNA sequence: TGTGCCAGCAGCTTATCGCGGGGGGGCCCAGATACGCAGTATTTT. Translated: CASSLSRGGPDTQYF.

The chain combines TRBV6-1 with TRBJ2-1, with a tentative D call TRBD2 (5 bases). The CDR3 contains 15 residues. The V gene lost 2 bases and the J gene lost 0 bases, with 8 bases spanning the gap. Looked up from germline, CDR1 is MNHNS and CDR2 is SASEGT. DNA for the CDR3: TGTGCCAGCAGTGAATTGGAGGCCTCCTACAATGAGCAGTTCTTC. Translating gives CASSELEASYNEQFF.

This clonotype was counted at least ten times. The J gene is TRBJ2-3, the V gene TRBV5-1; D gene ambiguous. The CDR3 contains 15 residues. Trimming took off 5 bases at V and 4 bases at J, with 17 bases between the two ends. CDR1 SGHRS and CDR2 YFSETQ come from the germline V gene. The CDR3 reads CASSPGNNLADTQYF. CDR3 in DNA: TGCGCCAGCAGTCCGGGCAATAACCTCGCAGATACGCAGTATTTT. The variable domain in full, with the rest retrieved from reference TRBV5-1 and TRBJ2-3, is KAGVTQTPRYLIKTRGQQVTLSCSPISGHRSVSWYQQTPGQGLQFLFEYFSETQRNKGNFPGRFSGRQFSNSRSEMNVSTLELGDSALYLCASSPGNNLADTQYFGPGTRLTVL.

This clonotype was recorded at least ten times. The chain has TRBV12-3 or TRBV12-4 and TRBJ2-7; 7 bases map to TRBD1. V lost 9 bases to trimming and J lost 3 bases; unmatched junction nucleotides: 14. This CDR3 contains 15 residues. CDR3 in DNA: TGTGCCAGGGGGCCTAAGGGGGCTATTCACTACGAGCAGTACTTC. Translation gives CARGPKGAIHYEQYF.

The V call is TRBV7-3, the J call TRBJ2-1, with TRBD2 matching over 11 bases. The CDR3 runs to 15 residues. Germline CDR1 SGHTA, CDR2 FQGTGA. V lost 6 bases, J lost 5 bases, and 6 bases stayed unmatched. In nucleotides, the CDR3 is TGTGCCAGCAGGACCGGGACTAGCGGAAACAATGAGCAGTTCTTC. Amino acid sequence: CASRTGTSGNNEQFF.

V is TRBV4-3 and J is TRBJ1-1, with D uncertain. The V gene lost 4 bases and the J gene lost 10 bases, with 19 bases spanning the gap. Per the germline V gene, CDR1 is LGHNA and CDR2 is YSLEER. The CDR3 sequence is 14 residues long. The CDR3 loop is CASSLRGGASGAFF. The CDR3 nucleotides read TGCGCCAGCAGCCTCCGAGGTGGAGCCTCGGGAGCTTTCTTT.

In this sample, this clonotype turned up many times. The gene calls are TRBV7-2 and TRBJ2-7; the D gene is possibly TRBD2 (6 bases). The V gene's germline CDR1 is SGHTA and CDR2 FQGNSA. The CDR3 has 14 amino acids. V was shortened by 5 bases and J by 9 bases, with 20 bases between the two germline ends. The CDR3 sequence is CASSPAGTQRGQYF. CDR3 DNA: TGTGCCAGCAGCCCTGCCGGGACTCAAAGGGGGCAGTACTTC.

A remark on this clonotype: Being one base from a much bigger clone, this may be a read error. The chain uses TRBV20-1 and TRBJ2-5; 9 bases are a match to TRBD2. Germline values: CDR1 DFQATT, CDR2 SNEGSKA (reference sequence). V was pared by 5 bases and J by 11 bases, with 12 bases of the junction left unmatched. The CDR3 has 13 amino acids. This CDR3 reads CSAPGLAFNEQYF. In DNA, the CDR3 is TGCAGTGCTCCGGGACTAGCCTTCAATGAGCAGTACTTC.

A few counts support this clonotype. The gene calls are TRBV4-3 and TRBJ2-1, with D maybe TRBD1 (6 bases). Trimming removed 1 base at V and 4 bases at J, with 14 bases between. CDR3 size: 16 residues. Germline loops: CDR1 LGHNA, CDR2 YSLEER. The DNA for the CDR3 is TGCGCCAGCAGCCAAGCTTGGGGGCAGGGGTACAATGAGCAGTTCTTC. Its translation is CASSQAWGQGYNEQFF.

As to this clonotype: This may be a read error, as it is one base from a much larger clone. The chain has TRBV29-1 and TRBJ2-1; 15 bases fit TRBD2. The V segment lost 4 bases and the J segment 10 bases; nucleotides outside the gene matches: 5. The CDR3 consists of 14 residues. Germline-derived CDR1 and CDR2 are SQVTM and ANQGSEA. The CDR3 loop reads CSVAGTSGRMEQFF. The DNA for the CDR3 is TGCAGCGTTGCGGGGACTAGCGGGAGGATGGAGCAGTTCTTC.

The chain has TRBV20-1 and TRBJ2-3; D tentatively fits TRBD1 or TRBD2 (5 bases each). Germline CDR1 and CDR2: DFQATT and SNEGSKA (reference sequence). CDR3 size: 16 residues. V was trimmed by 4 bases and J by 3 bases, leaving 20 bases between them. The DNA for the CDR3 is TGCAGTGCTACCGACGTCCGGGACCAATATACAGATACGCAGTATTTT. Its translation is CSATDVRDQYTDTQYF.

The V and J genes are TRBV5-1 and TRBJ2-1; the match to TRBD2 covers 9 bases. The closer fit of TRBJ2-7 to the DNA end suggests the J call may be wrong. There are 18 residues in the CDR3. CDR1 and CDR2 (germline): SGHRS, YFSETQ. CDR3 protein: CASSPFSGSGLPYNEQYF. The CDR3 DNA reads TGCGCCAGCAGCCCTTTTAGCGGGAGCGGGCTCCCCTACAATGAGCAGTACTTC.